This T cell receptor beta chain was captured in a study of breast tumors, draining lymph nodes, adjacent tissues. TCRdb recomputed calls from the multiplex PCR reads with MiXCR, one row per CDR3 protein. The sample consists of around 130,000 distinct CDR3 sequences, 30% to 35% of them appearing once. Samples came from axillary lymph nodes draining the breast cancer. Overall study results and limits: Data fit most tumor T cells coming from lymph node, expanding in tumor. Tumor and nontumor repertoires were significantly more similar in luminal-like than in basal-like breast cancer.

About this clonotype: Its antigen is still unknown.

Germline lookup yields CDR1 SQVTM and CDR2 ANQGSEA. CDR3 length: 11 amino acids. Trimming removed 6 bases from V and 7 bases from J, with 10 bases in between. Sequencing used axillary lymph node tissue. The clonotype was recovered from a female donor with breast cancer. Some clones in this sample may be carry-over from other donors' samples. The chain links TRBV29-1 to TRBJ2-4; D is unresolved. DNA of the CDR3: TGCAGCGTCGTAGCTGCGAACATTCAGTACTTC. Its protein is CSVVAANIQYF. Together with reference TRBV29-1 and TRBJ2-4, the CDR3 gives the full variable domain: SAVISQKPSRDICQRGTSLTIQCQVDSQVTMMFWYRQQPGQSLTLIATANQGSEATYESGFVIDKFPISRPNLTFSTLTVSNMSPEDSSIYLCSVVAANIQYFGAGTRLSVL.